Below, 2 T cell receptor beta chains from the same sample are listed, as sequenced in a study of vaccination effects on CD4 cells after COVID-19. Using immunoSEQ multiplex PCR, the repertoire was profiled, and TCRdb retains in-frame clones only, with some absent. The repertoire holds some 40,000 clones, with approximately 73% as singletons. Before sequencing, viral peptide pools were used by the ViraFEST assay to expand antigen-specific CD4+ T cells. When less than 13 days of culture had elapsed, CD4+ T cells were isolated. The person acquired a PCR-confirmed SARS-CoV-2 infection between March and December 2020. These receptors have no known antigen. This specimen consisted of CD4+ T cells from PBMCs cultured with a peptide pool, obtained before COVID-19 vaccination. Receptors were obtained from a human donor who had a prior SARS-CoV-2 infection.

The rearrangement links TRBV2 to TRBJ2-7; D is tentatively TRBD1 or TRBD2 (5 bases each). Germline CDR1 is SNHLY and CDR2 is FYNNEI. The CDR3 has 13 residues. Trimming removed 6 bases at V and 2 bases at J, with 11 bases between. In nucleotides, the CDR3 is TGTGCCAGCAGGGGGGACCCAACCTACGAGCAGTACTTC. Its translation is CASRGDPTYEQYF. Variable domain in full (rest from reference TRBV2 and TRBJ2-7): EPEVTQTPSHQVTQMGQEVILRCVPISNHLYFYWYRQILGQKVEFLVSFYNNEISEKSEIFDDQFSVERPDGSNFTLKIRSTKLEDSAMYFCASRGDPTYEQYFGPGTRLTVT.

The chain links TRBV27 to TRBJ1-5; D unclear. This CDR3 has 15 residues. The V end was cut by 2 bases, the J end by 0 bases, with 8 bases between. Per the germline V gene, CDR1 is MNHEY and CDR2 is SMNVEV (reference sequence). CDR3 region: CASSLGQNSNQPQHF. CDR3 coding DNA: TGTGCCAGCAGTTTAGGGCAGAATAGCAATCAGCCCCAGCATTTT.